The clone carrying this TCR beta chain was detected a few times. Its antigen remains unknown. V lost 5 bases to trimming and J lost 8 bases; unmatched junction nucleotides: 8. Germline V gene lookup returns CDR1 MNHEY and CDR2 SMNVEV (reference sequence). This CDR3 spans 14 amino acids. The sample is drawn from a study of blood T cells in healthy people across ages. Study-wide findings and caveats: Observed TCR beta diversity per million T cells went down as age went up. This fall followed a roughly linear course with age. It was not possible, with unsorted PBMCs, to conclusively compare naive and antigen-experienced cells.

Healthy Russian Caucasian donors spanned ages about 6 to 95 years. PBMCs, at least 7 million per sample, were isolated. It was with a sample-barcoded 5' primer and a J-beta primer mix that a second PCR of roughly 7 to 12 cycles was run. Via MiXCR, TCRdb re-called the 5' RACE reads, giving one row per CDR3 protein. Of hundreds of thousands of distinct CDR3 sequences listed, approximately 40% are singletons. V usage is TRBV27 and J usage is TRBJ1-2; 10 bases align to TRBD1. The sequence was collected from a man at least 80 years old in good health. The sequencing sample was made of blood. CDR3 protein: CASSTRQGAGGYTF. The CDR3 DNA reads TGTGCCAGCAGTACCAGACAGGGGGCGGGAGGCTACACCTTC.